This is a list of T cell receptor beta chains from one sample in a study of blood T cell repertoires in COVID-19. Measured with immunoSEQ multiplex PCR; TCRdb has only the in-frame clones, and not every one. The repertoire holds almost 250,000 clones, with 80% to 90% as singletons. Input material: PBMCs or T cells enriched from blood (not recorded which). The origin of the receptors is a woman aged 25 to 45 who had recovered from COVID-19. Both conserved end residues are part of each CDR3. The D gene is left open where the match is weak. Some rows mark clone size as missing; the rest say once, few, many or name a class of expanded clone.

abundance	v_gene	j_gene	d_gene	CDR3nt	CDR3aa
NA	TRBV6-5	TRBJ1-2	TRBD1	TGTGCCAGCAGCAGACAGGGGTGGTATGGCTACACCTTC	CASSRQGWYGYTF
NA	TRBV2	TRBJ2-1	NA	TGTGCCAGTTCCCGGGAAGGTTCCTACAATGAGCAGTTCTTC	CASSREGSYNEQFF
NA	TRBV11-2	TRBJ2-5	TRBD2	TGTGCCAGCAGCTCCCGACTAGCGGGAGCGGAGACCCAGTACTTC	CASSSRLAGAETQYF
NA	TRBV9	TRBJ2-1	NA	TGTGCCAGCAGCGTATCGCTAGCGACAAATGAGCAGTTCTTC	CASSVSLATNEQFF
NA	TRBV5-1	TRBJ2-2	NA	TGCGCCAGCAGCCAGATCCAGACAAGCACCGGGGAGCTGTTTTTT	CASSQIQTSTGELFF
NA	TRBV9	TRBJ2-1	TRBD1	TGTGCCAGCAGCCTCAGCAGGGGCAGGGGGAATGAGCAGTTCTTC	CASSLSRGRGNEQFF
few	TRBV7-9	TRBJ2-7	NA	TGTGCCAGCACCAACCAGGGATTTTGGAGCGAGCAGTACTTC	CASTNQGFWSEQYF
NA	TRBV18	TRBJ2-7	TRBD1	TGTGCCAGCTCACGTCCCGGGACAGGGGGTCGCGAGCAGTACTTC	CASSRPGTGGREQYF
few	TRBV5-4	TRBJ2-5	NA	TGTGCCAGCAGCTTGGCCCCTCAAGAGACCCAGTACTTC	CASSLAPQETQYF
NA	TRBV3-1/TRBV3-2	TRBJ1-3	NA	TGTGCCAGCAGCACAACACCTAAGGCGGACACCATATATTTT	CASSTTPKADTIYF
few	TRBV6-1	TRBJ2-1	NA	TGTGCCAGCAGTGAAGCGAGGAGGACAGAGCATTACAATGAGCAGTTCTTC	CASSEARRTEHYNEQFF
NA	TRBV15	TRBJ2-1	TRBD2	TGTGCCACCAGCAGCGGGACTAGCGGCGCGATTCCCGACAATGAGCAGTTCTTC	CATSSGTSGAIPDNEQFF
NA	TRBV7-8	TRBJ1-5	NA	TGTGCCAGCAGCCGTGGGGGGGATCAGCCCCAGCATTTT	CASSRGGDQPQHF
NA	TRBV29-1	TRBJ2-3	TRBD1	TGCAGCGTTGAGAGGGGACAGGGTTGGGATACGCAGTATTTT	CSVERGQGWDTQYF
NA	TRBV9	TRBJ1-2	TRBD1	TGTGCCAGCAGCGTAATGGGACAGGACCCTTCCTTCAGGTATAACGACTATGGCTACACCTTC	CASSVMGQDPSFRYNDYGYTF
NA	TRBV4-2	TRBJ2-1	NA	TGTGCCAGCAGCCCTTTGACCGGAGGGGTTGAGAATGAGCAGTTCTTC	CASSPLTGGVENEQFF
NA	TRBV27	TRBJ1-1	TRBD1	TGTGCCAGCAGCAAGGACAGGGCGCAAGAAGCTTTCTTT	CASSKDRAQEAFF
NA	TRBV4-1	TRBJ1-2	NA	TGCGCCAGCAGCCCCGAACAGGGAGGCTACACCTTC	CASSPEQGGYTF
NA	TRBV7-8	TRBJ1-2	NA	TGTGCCACTACAGCAACGGCCTTTGAGGGAGCTAACTATGGCTACACCTTC	CATTATAFEGANYGYTF
NA	TRBV30	TRBJ1-5	NA	TGTGCCGGGGCGTATGGCAATCAGCCCCAGCATTTT	CAGAYGNQPQHF
NA	TRBV5-6	TRBJ1-2	NA	TGTGCCAGCAGCGGAGGACAGCACAGCTATGGCTACACCTTC	CASSGGQHSYGYTF
NA	TRBV25-1	TRBJ1-2	NA	TGTGCCAGCAGTGAATCGTCCAGGGACTATGGCTACACCTTC	CASSESSRDYGYTF
NA	TRBV9	TRBJ1-5	NA	TGTGCCAGCAGCGTAAGCGATAGCAATCAGCCCCAGCATTTT	CASSVSDSNQPQHF
NA	TRBV19	TRBJ1-1	NA	TGTGCCAGTAGTATAGCGGGGGGCAGCAGGTGGGCTTTCTTT	CASSIAGGSRWAFF
NA	TRBV30	TRBJ2-3	TRBD2	TGTGCCTGGAGTGTAGGTGCTAGCGGGAGTGCAGATACGCAGTATTTT	CAWSVGASGSADTQYF
NA	TRBV20-1	TRBJ2-1	NA	TGCAGTGCTAGAGTCGGGTCAGTTAAGTTCTTC	CSARVGSVKFF
once	TRBV9	TRBJ1-1	TRBD1	TGTGCCAGCAGCCCTACAGGGGGCGCGAGGGACACTGAAGCTTTCTTT	CASSPTGGARDTEAFF
NA	TRBV28	TRBJ2-7	NA	TGTGCCAGCAGTTTACCAGGGGAGCAGTACTTC	CASSLPGEQYF
few	TRBV5-1	TRBJ1-4	TRBD1	TGCGCCAGCAGCTTGGGACAGGGAATTGAAAAACTGTTTTTT	CASSLGQGIEKLFF
few	TRBV18	TRBJ1-5	NA	TGTGCCAGCTCACAGGGGTGGGATCAGCCCCAGCATTTT	CASSQGWDQPQHF
NA	TRBV3-1/TRBV3-2	TRBJ2-1	NA	TGTGCCAGCAGCCGGGCCGACGGTGAGCAGTTCTTC	CASSRADGEQFF
NA	TRBV19	TRBJ1-1	NA	TGTGCCAGTAGTATTATGAGGGGGAGGGCTGAAGCTTTCTTT	CASSIMRGRAEAFF
NA	TRBV5-4	TRBJ1-6	NA	TGTGCCAGCAGCTCGGTCGGACTCGATAATTCACCCCTCCACTTT	CASSSVGLDNSPLHF
once	TRBV6-5	TRBJ1-6	NA	TGTGCCAGCAGTTCCCGTCGACAGGCCATGAATTCACCCCTCCACTTT	CASSSRRQAMNSPLHF
NA	TRBV7-2	TRBJ2-1	TRBD2	TGTGCCAGCAGCTTGGCGAGCGGGACCCACAATGAGCAGTTCTTC	CASSLASGTHNEQFF
NA	TRBV14	TRBJ2-7	NA	TGTGCCAGCAGCGCACAGGGTTTGGGCTACGAGCAGTACTTC	CASSAQGLGYEQYF
NA	TRBV3-1/TRBV3-2	TRBJ1-2	NA	TGTGCCAGCAGCCAAGAGCCCGGGGTCTATGGTTACACCTTC	CASSQEPGVYGYTF
once	TRBV7-3	TRBJ1-1	NA	TGTGCCAGCAGCTTAACAGTCTTGAGAGGAGGGGTGAACACTGAAGCTTTCTTT	CASSLTVLRGGVNTEAFF
NA	TRBV27	TRBJ2-7	TRBD2	TGTGCCAGCAGTTCGACTGGGACTAGCGGGTACTACGAGCAGTACTTC	CASSSTGTSGYYEQYF
NA	TRBV19	TRBJ2-7	TRBD1	TGTGCCAGTAGTATGAGGGACAGCCCCTACGAGCAGTACTTC	CASSMRDSPYEQYF
NA	TRBV7-8	TRBJ1-5	TRBD1	TGTGCCAGCAGCTTAACGGGACAGAACCCCAATCAGCCCCAGCATTTT	CASSLTGQNPNQPQHF
once	TRBV4-2	TRBJ2-2	NA	TGTGCCAGCAGCCAAGATAGGGGCACCGGGGAGCTGTTTTTT	CASSQDRGTGELFF
NA	TRBV5-8	TRBJ2-3	TRBD1	TGTGCCAGCAGCTTCGACAGGGGCTACACAGATACGCAGTATTTT	CASSFDRGYTDTQYF
NA	TRBV7-9	TRBJ1-1	NA	TGTGCCAGCAGCTTAGCCCTCCGACAGTTTTTGAACACTGAAGCTTTCTTT	CASSLALRQFLNTEAFF
NA	TRBV29-1	TRBJ1-1	TRBD1	TGCAGCGTGGGACAGGGGAGCTCTGAAGCTTTCTTT	CSVGQGSSEAFF
NA	TRBV28	TRBJ1-1	NA	TGTGCCAGCAGTTTTTATACAGGCGGCGGTTGGACTGAAGCTTTCTTT	CASSFYTGGGWTEAFF
NA	TRBV7-9	TRBJ1-1	NA	TGTGCCAGCAGCTTAGGTCGGGAGAACACTGAAGCTTTCTTT	CASSLGRENTEAFF
once	TRBV30	TRBJ2-1	NA	TGTGCCTGGAGCGCGAGCGGATACAATGAGCAGTTCTTC	CAWSASGYNEQFF
NA	TRBV19	TRBJ2-7	TRBD2	TGTGCCAGTAGTCGTTGGGGAGGGGCGAGCTCCTACGAGCAGTACTTC	CASSRWGGASSYEQYF
NA	TRBV4-2	TRBJ2-1	TRBD2	TGTGCCAGCAGCCAAGATCGGGCTAGCGGACTCTACAATGAGCAGTTCTTC	CASSQDRASGLYNEQFF
NA	TRBV2	TRBJ1-2	NA	TGTCTGGCGGCTAACTATGGCTACACCTTC	CLAANYGYTF
NA	TRBV4-2	TRBJ2-7	NA	TGTGCCAGCAGCCAAGAAGACAGAATATACGAGCAGTACTTC	CASSQEDRIYEQYF
NA	TRBV10-3	TRBJ1-1	NA	TGTGCCATCAGAACCGGGACCAGGGGAGAAGCTTTCTTT	CAIRTGTRGEAFF
NA	TRBV4-3	TRBJ1-1	TRBD1	TGCGCCAGCAGCCTCCGACAGGGTAACACTGAAGCTTTCTTT	CASSLRQGNTEAFF
few	TRBV4-1	TRBJ1-4	NA	TGCGCCAGCAGCTGGAGGGCGACTAATGAAAAACTGTTTTTT	CASSWRATNEKLFF
NA	TRBV18	TRBJ1-1	TRBD1	TGTGCCAGCTCACAGGGACAGGGGTTAGACACTGAAGCTTTCTTT	CASSQGQGLDTEAFF
NA	TRBV30	TRBJ1-1	NA	TGTGCCTGGACCCTAGGGGGGGCGCCCACTGAAGCTTTCTTT	CAWTLGGAPTEAFF
once	TRBV7-2	TRBJ2-3	TRBD2	TGTGCCAGCAGCTCATCTAGCGGGATTACCTTTTCAGATACGCAGTATTTT	CASSSSSGITFSDTQYF
NA	TRBV19	TRBJ2-7	TRBD2	TGTGCCAGTAGCATCCGGGAGGGGGGGCACTACGAGCAGTACTTC	CASSIREGGHYEQYF